What follows describes a single TCR beta chain. There are 16 residues in the CDR3. Per germline, CDR1 SGHRS and CDR2 YFSETQ. V dropped 5 bases and J dropped 2; count of bases not matched to a gene: 8. This entry is derived from a study of blood T cell repertoires in COVID-19. The overall study: Both acute and convalescent COVID-19 samples were obtained from the United States, Italy and Spain. T cells, B-cell-depleted T cells, or PBMCs supplied cDNA or gDNA.

Some clones are missing from TCRdb's copy, which holds only in-frame ones; the method was immunoSEQ multiplex PCR. The table includes roughly 180,000 clones, roughly 86% detected once. The sequence came from a young woman who had recovered from COVID-19. The specimen sequenced was PBMCs or T cells enriched from blood (not recorded which). This chain links TRBV5-1 with TRBJ1-5, with 9 nucleotides matching TRBD1. The chain's CDR3 is CASRGTGSEGNQPQHF. CDR3 coding DNA: TGCGCCAGCAGAGGGACAGGGAGTGAGGGCAATCAGCCCCAGCATTTT.